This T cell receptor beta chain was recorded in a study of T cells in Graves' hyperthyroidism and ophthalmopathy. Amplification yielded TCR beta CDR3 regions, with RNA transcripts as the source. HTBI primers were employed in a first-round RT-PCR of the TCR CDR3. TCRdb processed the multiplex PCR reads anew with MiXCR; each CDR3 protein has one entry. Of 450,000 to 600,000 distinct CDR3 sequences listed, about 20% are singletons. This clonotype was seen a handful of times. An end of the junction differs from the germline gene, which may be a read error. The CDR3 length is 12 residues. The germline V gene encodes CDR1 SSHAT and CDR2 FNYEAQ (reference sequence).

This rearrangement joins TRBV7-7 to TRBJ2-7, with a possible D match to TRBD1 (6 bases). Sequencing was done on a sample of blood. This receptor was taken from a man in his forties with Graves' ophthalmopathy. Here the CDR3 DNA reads TGTGCTAGCAGCCCCAGGGGTGGAGAGCAGTACTTC. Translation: CASSPRGGEQYF.